Detailed here is one T cell receptor (beta chain). The antigen this receptor binds is unknown. Nothing much larger sits one base from this clone, and base qualities are not available. The germline V gene (reference sequence) supplies CDR1 LGHDT and CDR2 YNNKEL. The germline ends are 5 bases apart after V is trimmed by 2 bases and J by 1 base. The CDR3 holds 13 amino acids from the cysteine to the phenylalanine. Only the CDR3 portion is preserved as DNA: 39 bases, with reading frame beginning at the first base. Every donor was a healthy Caucasian. Three unrelated non-twin adults were additionally sequenced: a male aged 18 to 30, a male aged 50 to 59 and a female aged 50 to 59. Miltenyi CD45RO+ enrichment and human naive T-cell isolation kits were used to isolate memory (CD45RO+) and naive T cells from PBMC. This sample was included in a study of identical twins (dated by TCRdb to 2015 to 2016). About the study as a whole: To test whether fetal clonotypes persist, this study deep-sequenced TCR alpha and beta repertoires from monozygotic twins, from unrelated adults of various ages, and from cord blood. Replicate twin experiments were performed at different times using different library preparation protocols to rule out contamination. What the study reported, not specific to this receptor: In beta out-of-frame sequences, excess twin sharing was weaker, because having fewer shared sequences lowered the signal-to-noise ratio. Zero-insertion analyses could be partly confounded by invariant T cells such as MAIT and iNKT, though diverse VJ usage argued against such confounding for most clonotypes. Fewer insertions were carried by abundant cord blood beta clonotypes; a weaker similar trend was observed in young adult naive repertoires, while no such trend was observed in memory repertoires. Conclusions relied on cross-sectional statistical analysis, since the same donors could not be followed over many years. Out-of-frame TCR alpha sharing in monozygotic twins was systematically underestimated by recombination models, whereas sharing between unrelated individuals was in agreement with the recombination models. Out-of-frame TCR alpha sequences shared between twins showed an excess of low generation-probability sequences compared with coincidental sharing between unrelated individuals.

The library came from 5' RACE. Reads for this sample came from an Illumina HiSeq 2000. Template switching introduced a universal primer binding site; the final cDNA contained a unique molecular identifier, enabling accurate counting of TCR cDNA molecules. First-strand cDNA for TCR alpha and beta chains was synthesized from specific primers in the conserved constant-segment region. To control for contamination, every cDNA library was double barcoded, receiving both a SMART-Mk sample barcode and Illumina barcodes. Two successive PCR steps introduced TruSeq adapter sequences along with Illumina sample barcodes. The Illumina HiSeq platform was used with custom primers to sequence TCR alpha and beta cDNA libraries. The paper's processing steps were these. Unique molecular identifiers were extracted from raw reads with MiGEC, and CDR3 positions were determined with MiXCR. For each individual, recombination models were inferred using an EM algorithm with the repgenHMM and IGoR tools. Shared clonotype analysis was performed with the tcR package in R, normalizing sharing by the product of cloneset sizes. To study raw recombination free of thymic and clonal selection effects, out-of-frame nonproductive sequences were analyzed. Starting from the raw public reads, TCRdb applied fastp trimming at Q25, assembled clones with MiXCR and retained in-frame beta chains. Each CDR3 protein gets just one entry, which takes the most common genes and DNA from the rows behind it. TCRdb assigned the V and J calls; the authors' analysis was not used. For this sample there are about 450,000 distinct CDR3 sequences; about a fifth appear just once. In total, the top ten clones hold roughly 12% of the sample.

Sequencing input: naive T cells sorted from blood. The cell subset or site label for this specimen denotes: cells isolated with a human naive T-cell isolation kit. The clonotype comes from a man in his fifties in good health. The chain links TRBV3-1 with TRBJ1-1; the D gene is unclear. The DNA is as follows: TGTGCCAGCAGCCAACTGGAGAACACTGAAGCTTTCTTT. Its translation is CASSQLENTEAFF.